This T cell receptor beta chain originates from a study of T cells in localized non-small cell lung cancer. The CDR3 contains 13 residues. V lost 4 bases, J lost 6 bases, and 12 bases lay in between. Germline values: CDR1 MGHDK, CDR2 SYGVNS. Only in-frame clones appear in the TCRdb table, and some are missing; sequencing was by immunoSEQ multiplex PCR. The table shows about 74,000 clones, with approximately 84% occurring only once. This sample comprised peripheral blood, obtained before any cancer treatment. J is TRBJ1-2 and V is TRBV25-1; D is possibly TRBD1 (5 bases). The sequence derives from a female donor over 55 with stage I lung adenocarcinoma. The CDR3 protein is CASSVGARDGYTF. CDR3 coding DNA: TGTGCCAGCAGTGTCGGGGCGCGGGATGGCTACACCTTC.